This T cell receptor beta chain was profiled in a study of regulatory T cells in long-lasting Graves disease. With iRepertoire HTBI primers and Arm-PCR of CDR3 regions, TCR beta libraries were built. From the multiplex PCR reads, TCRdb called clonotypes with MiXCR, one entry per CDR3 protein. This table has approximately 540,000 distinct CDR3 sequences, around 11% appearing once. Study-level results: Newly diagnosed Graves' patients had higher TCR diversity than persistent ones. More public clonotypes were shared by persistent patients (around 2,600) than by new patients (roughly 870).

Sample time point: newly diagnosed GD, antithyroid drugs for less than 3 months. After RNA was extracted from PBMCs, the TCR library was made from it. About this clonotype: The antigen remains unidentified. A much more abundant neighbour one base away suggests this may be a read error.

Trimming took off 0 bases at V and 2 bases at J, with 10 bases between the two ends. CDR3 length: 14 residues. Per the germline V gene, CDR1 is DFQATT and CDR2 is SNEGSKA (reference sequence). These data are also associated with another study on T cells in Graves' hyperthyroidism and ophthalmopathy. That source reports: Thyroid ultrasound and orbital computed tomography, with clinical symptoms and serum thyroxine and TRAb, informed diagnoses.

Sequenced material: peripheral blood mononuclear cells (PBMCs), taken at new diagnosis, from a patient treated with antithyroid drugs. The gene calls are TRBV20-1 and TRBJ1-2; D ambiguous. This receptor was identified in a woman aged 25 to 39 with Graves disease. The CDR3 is CSARDVRENYGYTF. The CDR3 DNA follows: TGCAGTGCTAGAGATGTCAGAGAGAACTATGGCTACACCTTC.